Listed below are T cell receptor beta chains from one sample, sequenced in a study of blood T cell repertoires in COVID-19. The table came from immunoSEQ multiplex PCR; TCRdb's copy has only in-frame clones and leaves some out. The sample yields under 250,000 clones, approximately 83% seen once. The sample taken for sequencing was peripheral blood. These receptors all stem from a man in his forties with acute or convalescent COVID-19. Both conserved end residues are part of each CDR3. Each record gives: V gene, J gene, D gene, clone size, CDR3 protein, CDR3 DNA. D genes are given only for firm matches. Clone sizes are given selectively: once, few, many, or a class where the clone is expanded.

TRBV7-8,TRBJ2-1,NA,few,CASSRYELEGGEQFF,TGTGCCAGCAGCCGTTACGAATTGGAGGGCGGTGAGCAGTTCTTC
TRBV5-6,TRBJ2-5,TRBD1,NA,CASSLDQGAFNQETQYF,TGTGCCAGCAGCTTGGATCAGGGGGCCTTTAACCAAGAGACCCAGTACTTC
TRBV7-2,TRBJ1-2,NA,many,CASSLDRSGYTF,TGTGCCAGCAGCTTAGACAGGTCTGGCTACACCTTC
TRBV27,TRBJ2-3,TRBD1,once,CASSRTGGVYTQYF,TGTGCCAGCAGTAGGACAGGGGGCGTGTATACGCAGTATTTT
TRBV5-1,TRBJ2-2,TRBD1,NA,CASSFDGTGNTGELFF,TGCGCCAGCAGCTTTGACGGGACAGGTAACACCGGGGAGCTGTTTTTT
TRBV25-1,TRBJ1-2,TRBD1,NA,CASSGGYYGYTF,TGTGCCAGCTCAGGGGGGTACTATGGCTACACCTTC
TRBV19,TRBJ1-1,TRBD1,once,CASSPGQGMVWGTEAFF,TGTGCCAGTAGTCCCGGACAGGGGATGGTGTGGGGCACTGAAGCTTTCTTT
TRBV13,TRBJ1-4,TRBD1,NA,CASSLGGGAGEKLFF,TGTGCCAGCAGCTTAGGAGGGGGCGCGGGTGAAAAACTGTTTTTT
TRBV10-3,TRBJ2-5,TRBD2,once,CAIRGEGLETQYF,TGTGCCATCAGGGGGGAGGGCCTGGAGACCCAGTACTTC
TRBV12-3/TRBV12-4,TRBJ1-3,NA,few,CASCLLGNTIYF,TGTGCCAGCTGTCTACTGGGAAACACCATATATTTT
TRBV30,TRBJ1-5,NA,NA,CAWGITYSNQPQHF,TGTGCCTGGGGGATAACTTATAGCAATCAGCCCCAGCATTTT
TRBV6-1,TRBJ2-5,NA,NA,CASSEGHRRWETQYF,TGTGCCAGCAGTGAAGGGCACAGGAGATGGGAGACCCAGTACTTC
TRBV30,TRBJ2-1,TRBD2,few,CASGTSRGEQFF,TGTGCCTCCGGGACTAGCAGGGGTGAGCAGTTCTTC
TRBV15,TRBJ1-5,NA,NA,CATSEQGNQPQHF,TGTGCCACCAGCGAGCAGGGTAATCAGCCCCAGCATTTT
TRBV6-6,TRBJ1-2,NA,few,CASRLGGNYGYTF,TGTGCCAGCAGGTTAGGGGGTAACTATGGCTACACCTTC
TRBV29-1,TRBJ2-1,NA,NA,CSVGSHVTSSYNEQFF,TGCAGCGTTGGGTCCCATGTAACGAGCTCCTACAATGAGCAGTTCTTC
TRBV6-5,TRBJ2-1,NA,NA,CASGTGEVSEQFF,TGTGCCAGCGGAACAGGGGAGGTGAGTGAGCAGTTCTTC
TRBV27,TRBJ2-7,NA,NA,CASSPWTVDPFYEQYF,TGTGCCAGCAGTCCCTGGACAGTCGACCCTTTCTACGAGCAGTACTTC
TRBV7-9,TRBJ2-2,NA,NA,CASSWPGSLNTGELFF,TGTGCCAGCAGCTGGCCTGGCTCCCTGAACACCGGGGAGCTGTTTTTT
TRBV30,TRBJ1-2,NA,NA,CAWSPSEANYGYTF,TGTGCCTGGAGCCCCAGCGAGGCTAACTATGGCTACACCTTC
TRBV5-8,TRBJ2-2,TRBD1,NA,CASSPRQGAGSGELFF,TGTGCCAGCAGCCCTCGACAGGGGGCCGGGTCCGGGGAGCTGTTTTTT
TRBV2,TRBJ1-3,NA,NA,CASSAKGGVSGNTIYF,TGTGCCAGCAGTGCAAAGGGGGGGGTTTCTGGAAACACCATATATTTT
TRBV10-3,TRBJ2-1,TRBD2,NA,CAIRDRGSGTSGLTYNEQFF,TGTGCCATCAGGGACAGGGGATCCGGGACTAGCGGATTAACCTACAATGAGCAGTTCTTC
TRBV5-5,TRBJ2-1,NA,once,CASRGGAGTYPSSYNEQFF,TGTGCCAGCAGGGGCGGGGCAGGGACCTACCCGAGCTCCTACAATGAGCAGTTCTTC
TRBV7-9,TRBJ1-1,NA,NA,CASSLVGEAEAFF,TGTGCCAGCAGCTTAGTCGGGGAGGCTGAAGCTTTCTTT
TRBV3-1/TRBV3-2,TRBJ2-7,TRBD2,NA,CASSQGLAWPQYF,TGTGCCAGCAGCCAAGGACTAGCCTGGCCGCAGTACTTC